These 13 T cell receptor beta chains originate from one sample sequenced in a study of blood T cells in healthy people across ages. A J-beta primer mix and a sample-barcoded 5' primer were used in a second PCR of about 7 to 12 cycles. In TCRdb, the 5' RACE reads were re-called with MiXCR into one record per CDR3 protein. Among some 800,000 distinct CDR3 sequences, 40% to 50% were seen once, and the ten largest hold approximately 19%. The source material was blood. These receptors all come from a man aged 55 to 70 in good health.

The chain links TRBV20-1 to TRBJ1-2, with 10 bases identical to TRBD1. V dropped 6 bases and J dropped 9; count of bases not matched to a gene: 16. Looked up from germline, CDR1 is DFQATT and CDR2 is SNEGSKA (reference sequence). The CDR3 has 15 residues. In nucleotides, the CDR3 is TGCAGTGCCAGGGAAGCGGACAGGGGGAGTTGTTGCTACACCTTC. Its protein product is CSAREADRGSCCYTF.

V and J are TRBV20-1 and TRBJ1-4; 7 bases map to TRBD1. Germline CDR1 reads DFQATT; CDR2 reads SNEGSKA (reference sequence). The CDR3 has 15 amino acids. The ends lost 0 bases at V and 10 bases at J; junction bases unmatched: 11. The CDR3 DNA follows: TGCAGTGCTAGAGACAGGGGGACTAGAGTAGGAAAACTGTTTTTT. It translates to CSARDRGTRVGKLFF.

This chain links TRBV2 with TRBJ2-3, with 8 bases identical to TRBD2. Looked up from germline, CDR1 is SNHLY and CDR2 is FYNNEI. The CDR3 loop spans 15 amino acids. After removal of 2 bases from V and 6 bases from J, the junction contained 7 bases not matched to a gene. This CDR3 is CASSETAGGLDTQYF. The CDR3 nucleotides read TGTGCCAGCAGTGAAACGGCGGGGGGTCTGGATACGCAGTATTTT. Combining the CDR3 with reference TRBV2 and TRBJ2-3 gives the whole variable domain EPEVTQTPSHQVTQMGQEVILRCVPISNHLYFYWYRQILGQKVEFLVSFYNNEISEKSEIFDDQFSVERPDGSNFTLKIRSTKLEDSAMYFCASSETAGGLDTQYFGPGTRLTVL.

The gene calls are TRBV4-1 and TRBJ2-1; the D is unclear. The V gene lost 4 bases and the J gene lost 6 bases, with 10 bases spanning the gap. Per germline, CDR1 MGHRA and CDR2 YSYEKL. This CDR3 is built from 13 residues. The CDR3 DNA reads TGCGCCAGCAGCCCCAAGGGAATCAATGAGCAGTTCTTC. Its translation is CASSPKGINEQFF.

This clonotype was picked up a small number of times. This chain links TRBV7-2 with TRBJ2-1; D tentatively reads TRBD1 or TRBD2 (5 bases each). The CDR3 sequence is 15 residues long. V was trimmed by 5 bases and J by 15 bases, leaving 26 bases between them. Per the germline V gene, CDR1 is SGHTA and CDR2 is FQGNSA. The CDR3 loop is CASSPQRVGTRGWFF. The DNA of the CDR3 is TGTGCCAGCAGCCCACAAAGGGTCGGGACCCGAGGTTGGTTCTTC.

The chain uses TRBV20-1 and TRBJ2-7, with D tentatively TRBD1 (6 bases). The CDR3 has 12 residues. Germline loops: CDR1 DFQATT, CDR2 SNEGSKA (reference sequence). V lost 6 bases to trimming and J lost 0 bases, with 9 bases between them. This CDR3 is CSAYRDSYEQYF. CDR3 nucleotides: TGCAGTGCGTACAGGGACTCCTACGAGCAGTACTTC.

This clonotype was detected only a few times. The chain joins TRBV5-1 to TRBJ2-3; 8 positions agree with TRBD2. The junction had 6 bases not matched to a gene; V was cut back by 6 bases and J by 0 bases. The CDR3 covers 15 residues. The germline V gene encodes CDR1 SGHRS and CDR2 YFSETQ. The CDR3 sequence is CASIPGGGSTDTQYF. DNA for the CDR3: TGCGCCAGCATCCCGGGGGGGGGCAGCACAGATACGCAGTATTTT.

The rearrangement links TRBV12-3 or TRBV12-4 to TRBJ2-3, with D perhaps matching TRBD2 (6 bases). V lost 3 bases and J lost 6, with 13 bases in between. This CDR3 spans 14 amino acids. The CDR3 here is CASSFTSRWDTQYF. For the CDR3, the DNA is TGTGCCAGCAGTTTCACTAGCAGGTGGGATACGCAGTATTTT.

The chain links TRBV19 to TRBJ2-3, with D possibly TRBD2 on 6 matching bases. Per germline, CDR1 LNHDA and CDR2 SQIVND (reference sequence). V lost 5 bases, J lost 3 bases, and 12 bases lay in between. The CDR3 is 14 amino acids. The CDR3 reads CASSRAGITDTQYF. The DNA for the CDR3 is TGTGCCAGTAGTCGAGCGGGTATTACAGATACGCAGTATTTT.

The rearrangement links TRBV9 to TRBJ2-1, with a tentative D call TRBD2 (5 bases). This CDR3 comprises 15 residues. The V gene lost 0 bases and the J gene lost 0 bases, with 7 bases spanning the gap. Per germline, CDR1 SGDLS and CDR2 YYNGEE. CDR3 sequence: CASSVAADSYNEQFF. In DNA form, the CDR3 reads TGTGCCAGCAGCGTAGCAGCGGACTCCTACAATGAGCAGTTCTTC.

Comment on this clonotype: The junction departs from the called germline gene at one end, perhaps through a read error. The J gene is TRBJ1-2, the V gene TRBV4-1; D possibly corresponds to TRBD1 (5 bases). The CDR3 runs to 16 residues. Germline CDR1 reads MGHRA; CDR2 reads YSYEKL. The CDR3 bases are TGCGCCAGCAGCCCACCCCAGGGAGTCCCCTCCTATGGCTGCACCTTC. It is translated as CASSPPQGVPSYGCTF.

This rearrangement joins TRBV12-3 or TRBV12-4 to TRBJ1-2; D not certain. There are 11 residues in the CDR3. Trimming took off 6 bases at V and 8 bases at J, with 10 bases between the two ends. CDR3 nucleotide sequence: TGTGCCAGCAGGGAGGCTGGGGGCTACACCTTC. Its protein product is CASREAGGYTF.

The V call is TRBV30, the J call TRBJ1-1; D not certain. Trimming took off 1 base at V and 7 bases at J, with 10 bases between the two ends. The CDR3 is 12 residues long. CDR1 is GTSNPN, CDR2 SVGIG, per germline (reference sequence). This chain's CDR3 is CAWSGNSNEAFF. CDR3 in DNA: TGTGCCTGGAGTGGCAACAGTAATGAAGCTTTCTTT.